Listed below are T cell receptor beta chains from one sample, sequenced in a study of cytotoxic CD8 clonotypes in ibrutinib-treated CLL. Assay used: immunoSEQ multiplex PCR; TCRdb lists only in-frame clones, some missing. This sample has 58,000 or so clones, with around 60% found just once. The sample was PBMCs, taken after 12 months of ibrutinib treatment. Receptor source: a human donor with chronic lymphocytic leukemia. CDR3s include the opening cysteine and the closing phenylalanine or tryptophan. D genes are given only for firm matches. Some rows have no size entry. The others give once, few or many, or a class for an expanded clone.

j_call d_call clone_size v_call cdr3_nt cdr3_aa
TRBJ1-4 . many TRBV10-3 TGTGCCATCAGCGAGGGTCCTAATGAAAAACTGTTTTTT CAISEGPNEKLFF
TRBJ1-2 . many TRBV6-5 TGTGCCAGTGCCTGGGGACGGAACTATGGCTACACCTTC CASAWGRNYGYTF
TRBJ1-4 . . TRBV19 TGTGCCAGTAGACCCGGACAGACGGTTATTGAAAAACTGTTTTTT CASRPGQTVIEKLFF
TRBJ2-2 . . TRBV19 TGTGCCAGTACCGTACTACCATCCCAGACCCGAGGCACCGGGGAGCTGTTTTTT CASTVLPSQTRGTGELFF
TRBJ1-5 . once TRBV28 TGTGCCAGCAGTTTGGGTTCGGGGACCCGGTTGCCCATCCGACCCCAGCATTTT CASSLGSGTRLPIRPQHF
TRBJ1-2 . few TRBV5-4 TGTGCCAGCAGTTTGCCGGCCCTCCCGTCCTATGGCTACACCTTC CASSLPALPSYGYTF
TRBJ1-4 . . TRBV6-6 TGTGCCAGCAGTTACTCGTGGACAGCCCTTAAAGAAAAACTGTTTTTT CASSYSWTALKEKLFF
TRBJ2-2 TRBD2 . TRBV18 TGTGCCAGCTCGACGGGAGGATTCGGGGAGCTGTTTTTT CASSTGGFGELFF
TRBJ2-1 . . TRBV14 TGTGCCAGCAGCCACCCGACCGGTCCTACGAGACTGTTGCAGTTCTTC CASSHPTGPTRLLQFF
TRBJ2-2 TRBD1 . TRBV5-6 TGTGCCAGCAGCCTAGACAGGGGCGCGCGGATCGGGGAGCTGTTTTTT CASSLDRGARIGELFF
TRBJ2-5 . . TRBV5-1 TGCGCCAGCAGCGTCGCGGTATCCCAAGAGACCCAGTACTTC CASSVAVSQETQYF
TRBJ2-2 . many TRBV19 TGTGCCAGTAGTTCCATCAGGTTAGCGGATAACACCGGGGAGCTGTTTTTT CASSSIRLADNTGELFF
TRBJ1-5 TRBD1 few TRBV19 TGTGCCAGTACCTCCCCTCGACAGGGTCCTCAGCCCCAGCATTTT CASTSPRQGPQPQHF
TRBJ2-5 . . TRBV7-2 TGTGCCAGCAGCTTAGCCAGGCAAGAGACCCAGTACTTC CASSLARQETQYF
TRBJ1-4 . few TRBV15 TGTGCCACCAGCAGAGAGAGGATCCCGCGCAAACTGTTTTTT CATSRERIPRKLFF
TRBJ2-1 TRBD2 once TRBV14 TGTGTCAGCAGCCAAAGGGTTAGCGGGATTAGCTCCTACAATGAGCAGTTCTTC CVSSQRVSGISSYNEQFF
TRBJ2-3 . . TRBV7-2 TGTGCCAGCAGCTTGGAGACCCCGGGGCCAGATACGCAGTATTTT CASSLETPGPDTQYF
TRBJ1-4 . . TRBV5-1 TGCGCCAGCAGCTTGGGATACAGGAACCCTGCCGAAAAACTGTTTTTT CASSLGYRNPAEKLFF
TRBJ2-3 TRBD2 . TRBV10-3 TGTGCCGCCGCGGACAGCGGGAGTCTTGCAGATACGCAGTATTTT CAAADSGSLADTQYF
TRBJ2-1 TRBD2 few TRBV4-2 TGTGCCAGCAGCCAAGAGAGGCCGGGAGGAGACAATGAGCAGTTCTTC CASSQERPGGDNEQFF
TRBJ1-3 . . TRBV15 TGTGCCACCAGCAGAGATGGAAGGTTCGTCTCTGGAAACACCATATATTTT CATSRDGRFVSGNTIYF
TRBJ1-5 TRBD1 few TRBV28 TGTGCCAGCAGTTTGGCAGGGGGCGGTCAGCCCCAGCATTTT CASSLAGGGQPQHF
TRBJ1-2 . . TRBV6-6 TGTGCCAGCAGTTCTGCAGTGGGCTACACCTTC CASSSAVGYTF
TRBJ1-6 . . TRBV14 TGTGCCAGCAGCCAGCGGCGGCCCGCCTATAATTCACCCCTCCACTTT CASSQRRPAYNSPLHF
TRBJ1-1 . few TRBV18 TGTGCCAGCTCACCCCCAACGACAGTGAACACTGAAGCTTTCTTT CASSPPTTVNTEAFF
TRBJ2-2 . few TRBV5-1 TGCGCCAGCAGCTTGTCCCAGGGTATCAACACCGGGGAGCTGTTTTTT CASSLSQGINTGELFF
TRBJ2-3 . . TRBV21-1 TGTGCCAGCAGCAAAGAGGCAGGGGGTACGCAGTATTTT CASSKEAGGTQYF
TRBJ1-6 . few TRBV28 TGTGCCAGCAGTCTACCGGGACCGAAATTCAATCCCCTCCACTTT CASSLPGPKFNPLHF
TRBJ2-5 . . TRBV11-1 TGTGCCAGCAGCTTAGCGCGGACGGAGACCCAGTACTTC CASSLARTETQYF
TRBJ1-1 . few TRBV4-1 TGCGCCAGCAGCCAAGAACTTGGCTTAACTGGTACTGAAGCTTTCTTT CASSQELGLTGTEAFF
TRBJ2-1 TRBD2 . TRBV6-4 TGTGCCAGCAGCCGTCGGGGGGACAATGAGCAGTTCTTC CASSRRGDNEQFF
TRBJ1-5 . few TRBV6-6 TGTGCCAGCAACCACGTAGCACCGAGCGTTCCCCAGCATTTT CASNHVAPSVPQHF
TRBJ2-1 . once TRBV10-3 TGTGCCATCAGCCCTTCGTCAGGGGTCTCCTACAATGAGCAGTTCTTC CAISPSSGVSYNEQFF
TRBJ1-4 . . TRBV7-8 TGTGCCAGCAGCTTAGCGTTTCAGATTAATGAAAAACTGTTTTTT CASSLAFQINEKLFF
TRBJ1-4 TRBD1 once TRBV7-2 TGTGCCAGCAGCTTCGACAGGGGGCGGAATGAAAAACTGTTTTTT CASSFDRGRNEKLFF